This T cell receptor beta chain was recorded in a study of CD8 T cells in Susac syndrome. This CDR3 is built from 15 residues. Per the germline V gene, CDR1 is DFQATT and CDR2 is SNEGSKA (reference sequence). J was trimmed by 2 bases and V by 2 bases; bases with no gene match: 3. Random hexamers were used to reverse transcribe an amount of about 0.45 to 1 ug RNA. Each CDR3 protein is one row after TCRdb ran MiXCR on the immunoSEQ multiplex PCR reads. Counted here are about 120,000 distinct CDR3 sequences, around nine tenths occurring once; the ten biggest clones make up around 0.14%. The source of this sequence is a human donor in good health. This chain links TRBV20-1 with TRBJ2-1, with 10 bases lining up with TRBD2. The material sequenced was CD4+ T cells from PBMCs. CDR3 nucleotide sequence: TGCAGTGCTAGATTGCTAGCGGGGGCCTACAATGAGCAGTTCTTC. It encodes CSARLLAGAYNEQFF.